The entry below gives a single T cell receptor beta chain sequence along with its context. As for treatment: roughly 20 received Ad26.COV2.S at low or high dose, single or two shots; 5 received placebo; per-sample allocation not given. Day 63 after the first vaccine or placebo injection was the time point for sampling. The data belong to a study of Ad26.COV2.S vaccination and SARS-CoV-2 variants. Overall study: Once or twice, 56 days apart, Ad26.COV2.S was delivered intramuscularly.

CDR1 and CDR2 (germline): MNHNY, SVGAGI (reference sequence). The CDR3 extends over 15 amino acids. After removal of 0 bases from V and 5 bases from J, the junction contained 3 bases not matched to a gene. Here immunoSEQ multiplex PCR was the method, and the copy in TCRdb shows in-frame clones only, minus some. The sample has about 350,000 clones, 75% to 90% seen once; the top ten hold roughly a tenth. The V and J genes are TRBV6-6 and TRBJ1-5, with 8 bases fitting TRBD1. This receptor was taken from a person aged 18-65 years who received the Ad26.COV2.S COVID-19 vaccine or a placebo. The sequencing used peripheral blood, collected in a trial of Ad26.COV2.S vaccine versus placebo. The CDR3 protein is CASSYSTGGDQPQHF. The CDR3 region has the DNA TGTGCCAGCAGTTACTCCACAGGGGGGGATCAGCCCCAGCATTTT.